A selection of T cell receptor beta chains follows, all from one sample in a study of T cell changes during pregnancy in multiple sclerosis. Data came from immunoSEQ multiplex PCR; TCRdb stores just in-frame clones and leaves some out. The profile covers over 70,000 clones, with approximately 89% appearing a single time and about 1.8% taken by the ten largest. This specimen was peripheral blood, taken in the first trimester of pregnancy. The source of these receptors is a female donor in good health, enrolled as a control in a pregnancy study. The CDR3 runs from the conserved cysteine through the conserved F or W. A D gene is named only where the DNA matches it firmly. Not every row has a clone size; where given, it reads once, few, many or a size class.

CDR3 protein: CSVEDPNSQGTREQYF; CDR3 DNA: TGCAGCGTTGAAGATCCGAATAGTCAGGGTACCCGTGAGCAGTACTTC; D gene: -; J gene: TRBJ2-7; clone size: -; V gene: TRBV29-1
CDR3 protein: CAWSDRGSGANVLTF; CDR3 DNA: TGTGCCTGGAGTGACAGGGGATCTGGGGCCAACGTCCTGACTTTC; D gene: TRBD1; J gene: TRBJ2-6; clone size: -; V gene: TRBV30
CDR3 protein: CASSHQDHRVVQQYF; CDR3 DNA: TGTGCCAGCAGCCACCAAGACCACAGGGTCGTCCAGCAGTACTTC; D gene: -; J gene: TRBJ2-7; clone size: -; V gene: TRBV14
CDR3 protein: CASSPAGGLSGANVLTF; CDR3 DNA: TGTGCCAGCAGCCCAGCGGGGGGCCTTTCTGGGGCCAACGTCCTGACTTTC; D gene: TRBD2; J gene: TRBJ2-6; clone size: -; V gene: TRBV7-6
CDR3 protein: CASSKTGEGGYTF; CDR3 DNA: TGTGCCAGCAGCAAGACAGGGGAGGGCGGCTACACCTTC; D gene: TRBD1; J gene: TRBJ1-2; clone size: -; V gene: TRBV6-5
CDR3 protein: CASSGTGDSSYNEQFF; CDR3 DNA: TGCGCCAGCAGCGGGACTGGGGACAGCTCCTACAATGAGCAGTTCTTC; D gene: -; J gene: TRBJ2-1; clone size: -; V gene: TRBV5-1
CDR3 protein: CASSQIGWAGYTF; CDR3 DNA: TGCGCCAGCAGCCAAATTGGGTGGGCTGGCTACACCTTC; D gene: -; J gene: TRBJ1-2; clone size: -; V gene: TRBV4-3
CDR3 protein: CASSSDRGPDTQYF; CDR3 DNA: TGTGCCAGCAGCTCGGACAGGGGGCCAGATACGCAGTATTTT; D gene: TRBD1; J gene: TRBJ2-3; clone size: -; V gene: TRBV7-2
CDR3 protein: CASSRTGGLETQYF; CDR3 DNA: TGTGCCAGCAGCCGGACGGGGGGCTTGGAGACCCAGTACTTC; D gene: -; J gene: TRBJ2-5; clone size: -; V gene: TRBV7-6
CDR3 protein: CASSRPGGYYGYTF; CDR3 DNA: TGTGCCAGCAGCCGTCCGGGGGGTTACTATGGCTACACCTTC; D gene: -; J gene: TRBJ1-2; clone size: -; V gene: TRBV7-2
CDR3 protein: CASSVGDRDYEKLFF; CDR3 DNA: TGTGCCAGCAGCGTAGGGGACAGAGATTATGAAAAACTGTTTTTT; D gene: TRBD1; J gene: TRBJ1-4; clone size: -; V gene: TRBV9
CDR3 protein: CAITDQDGTGGTYEQYF; CDR3 DNA: TGTGCCATCACTGATCAAGACGGGACAGGGGGCACCTACGAGCAGTACTTC; D gene: TRBD1; J gene: TRBJ2-7; clone size: -; V gene: TRBV10-3
CDR3 protein: CASSRGAANPNYGYTF; CDR3 DNA: TGTGCCAGCAGCCGGGGGGCCGCTAACCCCAACTATGGCTACACCTTC; D gene: -; J gene: TRBJ1-2; clone size: -; V gene: TRBV5-6
CDR3 protein: CASRRPGHLYEQYF; CDR3 DNA: TGTGCCAGCAGAAGACCGGGACATCTCTACGAGCAGTACTTC; D gene: -; J gene: TRBJ2-7; clone size: -; V gene: TRBV6-1
CDR3 protein: CASSPGGTEAFF; CDR3 DNA: TGTGCCAGCAGCCCCGGGGGGACTGAAGCTTTCTTT; D gene: -; J gene: TRBJ1-1; clone size: -; V gene: TRBV11-2
CDR3 protein: CASSPQPGGPGEAFF; CDR3 DNA: TGCGCCAGCAGCCCCCAGCCCGGGGGGCCGGGCGAAGCTTTCTTT; D gene: -; J gene: TRBJ1-1; clone size: -; V gene: TRBV4-3
CDR3 protein: CASSPGTPQETQYF; CDR3 DNA: TGCGCCAGCAGCCCCGGGACTCCCCAAGAGACCCAGTACTTC; D gene: -; J gene: TRBJ2-5; clone size: -; V gene: TRBV5-1
CDR3 protein: CASRTGTGNYEQYF; CDR3 DNA: TGTGCCAGCAGGACCGGGACAGGGAACTACGAGCAGTACTTC; D gene: TRBD1; J gene: TRBJ2-7; clone size: -; V gene: TRBV6-1
CDR3 protein: CAWGLAGGNDEQFF; CDR3 DNA: TGTGCCTGGGGACTAGCGGGGGGAAACGATGAGCAGTTCTTC; D gene: TRBD2; J gene: TRBJ2-1; clone size: -; V gene: TRBV30
CDR3 protein: CASTLRGSGTEAFF; CDR3 DNA: TGTGCCAGCACCCTTAGGGGGAGTGGCACTGAAGCTTTCTTT; D gene: -; J gene: TRBJ1-1; clone size: once; V gene: TRBV7-9
CDR3 protein: CASSSPRGDTQYF; CDR3 DNA: TGTGCCAGCAGCTCCCCACGGGGGGATACGCAGTATTTT; D gene: -; J gene: TRBJ2-3; clone size: -; V gene: TRBV7-8
CDR3 protein: CASSQERESYGYTF; CDR3 DNA: TGCGCCAGCAGCCAAGAGAGGGAGAGCTATGGCTACACCTTC; D gene: -; J gene: TRBJ1-2; clone size: once; V gene: TRBV4-3
CDR3 protein: CASSRLTGTHEPISTDTQYF; CDR3 DNA: TGCGCCAGCAGCCGCCTAACCGGGACTCACGAACCTATTAGCACAGATACGCAGTATTTT; D gene: -; J gene: TRBJ2-3; clone size: -; V gene: TRBV4-3
CDR3 protein: CASSPPGGYPYEQYF; CDR3 DNA: TGTGCCAGCTCACCACCTGGAGGGTACCCCTACGAGCAGTACTTC; D gene: -; J gene: TRBJ2-7; clone size: -; V gene: TRBV18
CDR3 protein: CASSSRGTRDEKLFF; CDR3 DNA: TGTGCCAGCAGCTCCCGCGGGACCCGAGATGAAAAACTGTTTTTT; D gene: -; J gene: TRBJ1-4; clone size: -; V gene: TRBV7-2
CDR3 protein: CASSRGAGTYNEQFF; CDR3 DNA: TGTGCCAGCAGCCGGGGGGCGGGGACATACAATGAGCAGTTCTTC; D gene: -; J gene: TRBJ2-1; clone size: -; V gene: TRBV9
CDR3 protein: CASSSVPGQIYGYTF; CDR3 DNA: TGTGCCAGCAGCTCTGTACCCGGACAGATCTATGGCTACACCTTC; D gene: -; J gene: TRBJ1-2; clone size: -; V gene: TRBV5-4
CDR3 protein: CASSQDRDRAYEQYF; CDR3 DNA: TGCGCCAGCAGCCAAGATCGGGACAGAGCCTACGAGCAGTACTTC; D gene: TRBD1; J gene: TRBJ2-7; clone size: -; V gene: TRBV4-3
CDR3 protein: CASSQGPGDRMNTEAFF; CDR3 DNA: TGCGCCAGCAGCCAAGGGCCCGGAGACAGGATGAACACTGAAGCTTTCTTT; D gene: -; J gene: TRBJ1-1; clone size: -; V gene: TRBV4-3
CDR3 protein: CAWMSGEQFF; CDR3 DNA: TGTGCCTGGATGAGTGGTGAGCAGTTCTTC; D gene: -; J gene: TRBJ2-1; clone size: -; V gene: TRBV30
CDR3 protein: CASSQGLGEKLFF; CDR3 DNA: TGTGCCAGCAGCCAGGGGTTAGGGGAAAAACTGTTTTTT; D gene: -; J gene: TRBJ1-4; clone size: -; V gene: TRBV7-2
CDR3 protein: CASSLALQGEQFF; CDR3 DNA: TGTGCCAGCAGCTTAGCCCTACAGGGTGAGCAGTTCTTC; D gene: -; J gene: TRBJ2-1; clone size: -; V gene: TRBV11-3